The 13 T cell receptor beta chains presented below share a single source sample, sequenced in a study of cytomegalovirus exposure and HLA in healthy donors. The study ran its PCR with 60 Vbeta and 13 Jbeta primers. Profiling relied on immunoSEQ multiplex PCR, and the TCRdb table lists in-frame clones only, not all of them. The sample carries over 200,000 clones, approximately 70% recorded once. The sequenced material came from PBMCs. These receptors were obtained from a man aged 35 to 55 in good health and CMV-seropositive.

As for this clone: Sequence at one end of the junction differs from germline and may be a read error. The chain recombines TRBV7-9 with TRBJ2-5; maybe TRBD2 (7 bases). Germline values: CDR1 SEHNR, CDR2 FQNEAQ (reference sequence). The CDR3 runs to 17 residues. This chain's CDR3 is CSSSPFKGGQQPGTQYF. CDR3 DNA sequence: TGTTCCAGCAGCCCTTTCAAGGGGGGGCAGCAACCGGGGACCCAGTACTTC.

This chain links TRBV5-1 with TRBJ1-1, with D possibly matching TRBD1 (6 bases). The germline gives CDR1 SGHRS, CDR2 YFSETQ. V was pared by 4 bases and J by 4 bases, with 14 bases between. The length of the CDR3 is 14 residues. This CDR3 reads CASSQNTGITEAFF. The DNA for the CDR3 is TGCGCCAGCAGCCAGAATACAGGGATCACTGAAGCTTTCTTT.

DNA for the CDR3: TGTGCCAGCCACCGGGGAGGATCTAATGAAAAACTGTTTTTT. It is translated as CASHRGGSNEKLFF. The chain recombines TRBV28 with TRBJ1-4; D is unclear. Germline V CDR1 and CDR2: MDHEN, SYDVKM. CDR3 length: 14 residues. Trimming took 8 bases from V and 3 from J, leaving 13 bases between them.

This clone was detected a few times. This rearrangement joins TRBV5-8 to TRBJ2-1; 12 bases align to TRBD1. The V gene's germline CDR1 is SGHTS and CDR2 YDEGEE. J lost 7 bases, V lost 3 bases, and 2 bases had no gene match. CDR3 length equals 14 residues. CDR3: CASSSGQGANEQFF. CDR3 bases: TGTGCCAGCAGCTCGGGACAGGGGGCTAATGAGCAGTTCTTC.

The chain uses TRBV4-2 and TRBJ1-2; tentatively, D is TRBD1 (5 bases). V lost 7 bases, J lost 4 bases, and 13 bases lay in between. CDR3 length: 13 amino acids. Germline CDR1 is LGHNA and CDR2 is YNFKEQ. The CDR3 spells CASTLGGGYGYTF. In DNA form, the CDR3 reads TGTGCCAGCACCCTCGGGGGGGGCTATGGCTACACCTTC.

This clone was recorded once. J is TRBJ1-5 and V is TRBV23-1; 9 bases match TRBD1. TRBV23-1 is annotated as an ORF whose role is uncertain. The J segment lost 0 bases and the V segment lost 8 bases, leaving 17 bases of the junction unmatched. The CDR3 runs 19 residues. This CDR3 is CASGALRTGEEYSNQPQHF. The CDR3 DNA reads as TGCGCCAGCGGGGCCCTCCGGACAGGGGAAGAATATAGCAATCAGCCCCAGCATTTT.

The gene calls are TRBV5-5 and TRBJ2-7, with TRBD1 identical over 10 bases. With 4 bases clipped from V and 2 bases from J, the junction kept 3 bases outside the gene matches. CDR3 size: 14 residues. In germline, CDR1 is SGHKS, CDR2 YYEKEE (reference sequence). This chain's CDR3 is CASSPGQGPYEQYF. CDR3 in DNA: TGTGCCAGCAGCCCGGGACAGGGGCCCTACGAGCAGTACTTC.

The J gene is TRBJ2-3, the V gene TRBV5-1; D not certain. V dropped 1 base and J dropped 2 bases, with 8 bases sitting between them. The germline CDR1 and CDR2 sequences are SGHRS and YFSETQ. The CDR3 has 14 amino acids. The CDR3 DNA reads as TGCGCCAGCAGCTTGACAGCAGACACAGATACGCAGTATTTT. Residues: CASSLTADTDTQYF.

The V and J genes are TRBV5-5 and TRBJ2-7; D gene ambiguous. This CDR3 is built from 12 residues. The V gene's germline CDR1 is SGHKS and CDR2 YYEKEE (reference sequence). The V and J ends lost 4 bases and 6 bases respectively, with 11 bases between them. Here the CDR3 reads CASSIRLGEQYF. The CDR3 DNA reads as TGTGCCAGCAGCATTAGACTTGGCGAGCAGTACTTC.

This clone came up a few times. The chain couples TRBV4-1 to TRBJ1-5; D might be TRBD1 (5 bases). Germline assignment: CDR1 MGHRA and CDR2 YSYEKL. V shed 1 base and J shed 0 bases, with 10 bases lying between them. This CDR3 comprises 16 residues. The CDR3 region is CASSQAPGVSNQPQHF. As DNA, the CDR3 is TGCGCCAGCAGCCAAGCCCCGGGGGTTAGCAATCAGCCCCAGCATTTT.

As DNA, the CDR3 is TGTGCCAGCACCGTTCGGGGAGACTATGGCTACACCTTC. Amino acids: CASTVRGDYGYTF. The chain couples TRBV28 to TRBJ1-2; no reliable D call. CDR1 MDHEN and CDR2 SYDVKM come from the germline V gene. The CDR3 length is 13 residues. Trimming took 7 bases from V and 3 from J, leaving 12 bases between them.

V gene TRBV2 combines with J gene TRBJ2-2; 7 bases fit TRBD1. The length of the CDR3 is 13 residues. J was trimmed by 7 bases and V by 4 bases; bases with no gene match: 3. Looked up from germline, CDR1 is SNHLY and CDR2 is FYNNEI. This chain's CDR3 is CASSVTGLGELFF. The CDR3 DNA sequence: TGTGCCAGCAGTGTGACAGGGCTCGGGGAGCTGTTTTTT.

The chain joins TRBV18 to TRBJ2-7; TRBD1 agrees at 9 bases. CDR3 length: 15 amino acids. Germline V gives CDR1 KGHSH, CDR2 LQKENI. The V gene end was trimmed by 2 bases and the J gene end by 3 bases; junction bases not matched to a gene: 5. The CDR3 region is CASSPGRQGGYEQYF. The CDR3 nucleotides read TGTGCCAGCTCACCAGGCCGACAGGGGGGCTACGAGCAGTACTTC. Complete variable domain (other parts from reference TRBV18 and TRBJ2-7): NAGVMQNPRHLVRRRGQEARLRCSPMKGHSHVYWYRQLPEEGLKFMVYLQKENIIDESGMPKERFSAEFPKEGPSILRIQQVVRGDSAAYFCASSPGRQGGYEQYFGPGTRLTVT.